The source of this T cell receptor (beta chain) is a study of cytomegalovirus exposure and HLA in healthy donors. Only in-frame clones appear in the TCRdb table, and some are missing; sequencing was by immunoSEQ multiplex PCR. The sample lists 150,000 to 160,000 clones, approximately 86% occurring once. The sample holds a few counts of this clone. This CDR3 comprises 13 residues. Deletions cut 7 bases from V and 2 bases from J, with 11 bases between. Germline V gives CDR1 LNHDA, CDR2 SQIVND (reference sequence). The specimen was PBMCs. The clonotype comes from a man aged 18 to 29 in good health and CMV-seropositive. The rearrangement uses TRBV19 and TRBJ1-2; TRBD1 might be the D (5 bases). The DNA of the CDR3 is TGTGCCAGTACATCGGGGGTCAACTATGGCTACACCTTC. Residues: CASTSGVNYGYTF. The full variable domain, with the rest looked up from reference TRBV19 and TRBJ1-2, is DGGITQSPKYLFRKEGQNVTLSCEQNLNHDAMYWYRQDPGQGLRLIYYSQIVNDFQKGDIAEGYSVSREKKESFPLTVTSAQKNPTAFYLCASTSGVNYGYTFGSGTRLTVV.